This T cell receptor (beta chain) was identified during a study of cytomegalovirus exposure and HLA in healthy donors (dated by TCRdb to 2016 to 2017). A note on the overall study: An earlier analysis of some 600 of the donors reported around 280 Gb of sequence data and 117 million unique TCR beta sequences obtained from around 170 million T cells. The study combined high-throughput TCR immunosequencing, statistical association of individual TCRs with disease status, and machine learning to predict cytomegalovirus infection status. Around 320 gigabases of sequencing data and approximately 80 million unique TCR sequences were included in an early release covering over 600 HLA-typed donors. The later analysis used no new phenotypic data to find candidate immune exposures, relying instead on TCR beta sequences and their occurrence across donors. A later analysis re-analyzed previously published TCR beta repertoires from roughly 600 donors and added high-resolution HLA genotyping to study TCR occurrence patterns. Genome-wide SNP genotypes for about 65% of the 666 donors were used in a later genetic analysis, which treated that subset as a discovery cohort. The genetic ancestry cluster associated with self-reported Caucasian donors included 81% of the 398 genotyped donors. Among a few hundred genotyped donors of the cohort, an average of about 240,000 unique TCR beta nucleotide sequences were sequenced per donor, roughly 20% of them non-productive. In an earlier analysis of 500 to 650 of the donors, high-throughput TCR beta sequencing was used to judge whether each TCR beta V gene segment behaved as functional or pseudogenic. Typing coverage varied by locus: roughly 629-640 donors for A, B, C, DRB1 and DQB1; 522 for DQA1; 600 to 610 for DPA1; more than 450 for DPB1. Every repertoire in the discovery cohort had been generated on one and the same sequencing platform. The T cell repertoires of 550 to 850 subjects were profiled by immunosequencing and related to cytomegalovirus serostatus. The aim of the study was to test whether cataloging public T cell receptors could identify signatures of past pathogen exposure. Because of strong linkage in the cohort, five DR-DQ haplotypes were treated as single units for association and clustering. Class I and class II HLA loci were covered by the typing at four-digit resolution. A separate validation cohort of roughly 120 different subjects was used in addition to the 666-subject first cohort. Donor age, sex, ethnicity and CMV serostatus were collected together with the repertoire data.

Library method: the immunoSEQ multiplex PCR assay. For the multiplex PCR, a mixture combining 60 forward primers for TCR Vbeta segments and 13 reverse primers for TCR Jbeta segments was used. Amplification of the CDR3 region of rearranged TCR beta genes was performed with a multiplex PCR assay on genomic DNA. On the Illumina HiSeq System, the amplified TCR beta libraries were sequenced as 87-base-pair reads. Under the source paper's analysis protocol: A later analysis counted 75 million to 100 million unique TCR beta chains across the approximately 700 repertoires, and about 10 million of these chains were shared by at least two donors. A nearest-neighbor algorithm error-corrected the raw reads and collapsed the reads into unique sequences, merging closely related sequences to remove PCR and sequencing errors. CDR3 sequences were aligned to IMGT reference sequences to assign V, D and J gene segments. Each retained sequence needed at least a six-nucleotide match to both a V gene segment and a J gene segment. A rearrangement counted as productive if the CDR3 had no stop codons and remained in frame with V and J, and every other rearrangement counted as non-productive. CDR3 was defined by IMGT convention, running from the second conserved V-encoded cysteine to the conserved J-encoded phenylalanine. In an earlier analysis of around 540 of the donors, sequences lacking an unambiguous match to a single V gene segment were excluded. In an earlier analysis of 450 to 700 of the donors, V segments were called functional above 56.7% productive rearrangements and were called segregating when the between-donor standard deviation exceeded 5%. To diagnose cytomegalovirus status from the catalog of TCR beta chain sequences, a statistical classification framework was built. V and J gene assignment, in a later analysis, came from comparing TCR nucleotide sequences with IMGT/GENE-DB human TR gene sequences. In a later analysis, CDR3 sequences and most-parsimonious VDJ recombination scenarios were assigned using the TCRdist pipeline. A later analysis defined each TCR beta chain by its CDR3 amino acid sequence plus V-gene family, and excluded reads lacking a unique V-gene family. In a later analysis, 450 to 600 highly shared, low-generation-probability nucleotide sequences were removed to address suspected cross-contamination and a sequencing artifact. A later analysis calculated a clonal expansion index for each public chain from normalized within-repertoire ranks of inferred template counts. Generation probabilities in a later analysis came from a VDJ recombination model fitted to out-of-frame rearrangements, and those results were checked against IGoR. A later analysis scored TCR-TCR, TCR-HLA and TCR-CMV co-occurrence with hypergeometric tests, applying a repertoire-size bias correction to TCR pairs. To estimate false discovery rates, a later analysis permuted the HLA or CMV assignments 20 times. A later analysis grouped co-occurring TCRs with DBSCAN, adding TCRdist sequence similarity when clustering within HLA-allele-positive subsets. Repertoires with fewer than 30,000 or more than 120,000 public chains, plus five repertoires with anomalous nucleotide sharing, were excluded from co-occurrence clustering. TCRdb obtained this table from immuneACCESS and retained in-frame rearrangements with V and J assigned. These tables miss some clones; where compared with another copy, unresolved V genes account for less than half of the shortfall, and the remainder is unexplained. Clone size and V and J calls were adopted from that table, with D and trimming inferred from the DNA. The sample table shows around 99,000 clones, and approximately 76% are seen once. About 2% of the sample lies in the top ten.

The paper as a whole reports these results and caveats: Because counts were too low, about 18 rarely observed V segments, including chromosome 9 orphons, were excluded from the earlier analysis of around 590 of the donors. Most TCR sequences were seen in very few donors, while some public TCRs were found in many individuals. The authors suggested that the approach could potentially be extended to other disease states and immunological phenotypes. According to a later genetic analysis, donors in an Asian-associated ancestry cluster had fewer N-insertions in productive TCRs than the roughly 700-donor mean. Several of the top co-occurrence clusters appeared to be linked to parvovirus B19, influenza, CMV and Epstein-Barr virus, according to a later analysis. The study gave a list of under 200 TCR beta chains associated with cytomegalovirus. The presence/absence analyses assumed that sequencing depth was roughly uniform across donors, and that assumption may not be true. Immune exposure information for the cohort was limited to CMV serostatus. At a false discovery rate of 0.05, a later analysis linked 16,951 TCR beta sequences to specific HLA alleles. Because HLA typing was missing for some donors at each locus, association tests included only the typed subset. When HLA alleles, especially DR and DQ, strongly co-occurred, attributing TCR associations to individual alleles was difficult. A cluster of highly shared sequence variants was judged likely to be a technical artifact of the sequencing pipeline. A later analysis found that TCR association rates varied across HLA loci, with DRB1 alleles showing the most associated TCRs and HLA-C alleles the fewest. In this cohort, only TCR beta chains were sequenced, and detectable features were limited by the absence of alpha or paired-chain data. A further reported finding was that TCR beta sequences accurately predicted the HLA-A and HLA-B alleles for most subjects in the first cohort. Linkage disequilibrium might explain the correlated functional status among segregating V segments, but an unknown experimental factor could not be ruled out. In an earlier analysis of some 500 of the donors, most TCR beta V segments appeared in productive rearrangements about 87% or about 30% of the time, broadly matching IMGT annotations. According to a later analysis, most CMV-associated TCR beta chains appeared to be HLA-restricted, and the HLA associations seemed to be driven largely by CMV exposure. In vitro tests confirmed that a few of the cytomegalovirus-associated TCR beta chains recognize cytomegalovirus antigens. In a later genetic analysis, a missense DCLRE1C variant was associated with V-gene and J-gene trimming of TCR beta chains, and the association was replicated in an independent cohort. In both the original and validation cohorts, the classifier was reported to diagnose cytomegalovirus status with high specificity and sensitivity. Compared with equally common non-associated chains, HLA-associated TCR beta chains in a later analysis were more clonally expanded and had lower generation probabilities. Some IMGT-functional V segments, including TRBV6-2 and TRBV6-3, could not be distinguished by the 87-base-pair reads and were therefore excluded.

The CDR3 holds 14 amino acids from the cysteine to the phenylalanine. Only the CDR3 part of the read is kept: 42 bases, read in frame from the first base. CDR1 and CDR2 are read off the germline V gene as LGHNA and YNFKEQ. Trimmed from V: 0 bases; trimmed from J: 6 bases; junction bases lacking a gene match: 4. The cohort consisted of 600 to 700 healthy bone marrow donors. All cohort members were sampled while nominally healthy, although unrecorded immune exposures were likely present. The donor was CMV seronegative and belonged to the group of under 400 seronegative cohort members. Each donor provided a peripheral blood sample, and peripheral blood mononuclear cells were used for TCR beta sequencing. Genomic DNA extraction from the blood cell samples was performed with the Qiagen DNeasy Blood Extraction Kit. This clone was detected only a few times. Which antigen it targets is not known. No much larger clonotype is one base removed from it; base qualities were not supplied. In the same sample, other DNA sequences code for this CDR3.

The receptor's source is a man aged 18 to 30 in good health and CMV-seronegative. The sample consisted of PBMCs. The sequence joins TRBV4-2 to TRBJ2-7; 8 bases in the middle match TRBD1. The DNA sequence reads TGTGCCAGCAGCCAAGACAGGGGGCCCCTCGAGCAGTACTTC. Translated, it reads CASSQDRGPLEQYF.